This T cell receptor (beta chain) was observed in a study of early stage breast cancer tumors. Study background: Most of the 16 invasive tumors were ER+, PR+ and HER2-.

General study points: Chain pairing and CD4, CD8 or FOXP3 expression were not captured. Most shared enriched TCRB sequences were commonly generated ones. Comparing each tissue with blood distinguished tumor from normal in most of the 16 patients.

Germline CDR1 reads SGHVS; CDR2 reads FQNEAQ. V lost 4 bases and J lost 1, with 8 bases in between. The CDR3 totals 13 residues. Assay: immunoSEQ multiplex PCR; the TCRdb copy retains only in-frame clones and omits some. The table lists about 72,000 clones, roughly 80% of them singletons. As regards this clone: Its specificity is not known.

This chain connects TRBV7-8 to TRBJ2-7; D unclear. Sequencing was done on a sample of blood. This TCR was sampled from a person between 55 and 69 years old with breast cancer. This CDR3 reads CASSSGTSYEQYF. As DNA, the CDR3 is TGTGCCAGCAGCTCAGGTACATCCTACGAGCAGTACTTC.